This entry lists 15 T cell receptor beta chains sequenced from one sample in a study of cytomegalovirus exposure and HLA in healthy donors. It was with 60 Vbeta and 13 Jbeta primers that the PCR ran. The method was immunoSEQ multiplex PCR; TCRdb's version includes in-frame clones alone and lacks a portion of them. The table includes approximately 120,000 clones, 81% detected once. Source material: PBMCs. These receptor sequences come from a young woman in good health and CMV-seronegative.

The V and J genes are TRBV29-1 and TRBJ2-1; TRBD1 matches 7 bases. With V trimmed by 6 bases and J by 6 bases, 11 bases remained unmatched. Germline loops: CDR1 SQVTM, CDR2 ANQGSEA. This CDR3 has 14 amino acids. CDR3 DNA: TGCAGCGTACGACAAGACAGGGTGGGCAATGAGCAGTTCTTC. Amino acid sequence: CSVRQDRVGNEQFF.

The rearrangement joins TRBV18 to TRBJ2-2, with TRBD2 as a possible D gene (6 bases). The CDR3 loop spans 16 amino acids. CDR1 KGHSH and CDR2 LQKENI come from the germline V gene. V was shortened by 3 bases and J by 2 bases, with 13 bases between the two germline ends. In nucleotides, the CDR3 is TGTGCCAGCTCACCGAACGGGGGAGGAAACACCGGGGAGCTGTTTTTT. It encodes CASSPNGGGNTGELFF.

J is TRBJ1-2 and V is TRBV5-1; weak D call: TRBD1 (6 bases). The CDR3 has 14 amino acids. The V and J ends lost 3 bases and 4 bases respectively, with 13 bases between them. Per the germline V gene, CDR1 is SGHRS and CDR2 is YFSETQ. This CDR3 is CASSSIGQIYGYTF. The CDR3 DNA is TGCGCCAGCAGCTCAATTGGACAGATCTATGGCTACACCTTC.

The V call is TRBV6-5, the J call TRBJ2-1, with TRBD1 matching 8 bases. Germline CDR1 reads MNHEY; CDR2 reads SVGAGI. Unmatched junction bases numbered 8, after V lost 6 bases and J lost 4 bases. This CDR3 is 15 amino acids long. The CDR3 spells CASSLQGGVYNEQFF. The CDR3 nucleotides read TGTGCCAGCAGCCTACAGGGGGGAGTGTACAATGAGCAGTTCTTC.

The V call is TRBV19, the J call TRBJ2-5, with 11 bases aligning to TRBD2. V gave up 5 bases and J gave up 4 bases; unmatched junction bases: 3. The V gene's germline CDR1 is LNHDA and CDR2 SQIVND (reference sequence). The length of the CDR3 is 14 residues. The CDR3, as DNA: TGTGCCAGTAGTTTCGGGACTAGCGGAGAGACCCAGTACTTC. Its translation: CASSFGTSGETQYF.

The J gene is TRBJ2-1, the V gene TRBV11-3; 10 bases fit TRBD2. The CDR3 covers 18 residues. CDR1 and CDR2 (germline): SGHNT, YENEEA. V lost 2 bases and J lost 9; bases outside the gene matches: 16. The CDR3 sequence: CASSLTLWGSGRWGEQFF. The DNA for the CDR3 is TGTGCCAGCAGCTTAACCCTCTGGGGTAGCGGGAGGTGGGGTGAGCAGTTCTTC.

The chain carries TRBV12-5 and TRBJ2-1; 9 bases are shared with TRBD1. Per germline, CDR1 LGHNT and CDR2 FRNRAP. The trim removed 2 bases at V and 0 bases at J, leaving 20 bases unmatched. This CDR3 comprises 22 residues. CDR3 in DNA: TGTGCTAGTGGTTTGCCCCCTCGGACAGGGGCTAGTGTGATCCACTCCTACAATGAGCAGTTCTTC. It encodes CASGLPPRTGASVIHSYNEQFF. The variable domain in full, completed from reference TRBV12-5 and TRBJ2-1, reads DARVTQTPRHKVTEMGQEVTMRCQPILGHNTVFWYRQTMMQGLELLAYFRNRAPLDDSGMPKDRFSAEMPDATLATLKIQPSEPRDSAVYFCASGLPPRTGASVIHSYNEQFFGPGTRLTVL.

The chain joins TRBV7-3 to TRBJ1-1; TRBD1 matches 8 bases. V shed 5 bases, J shed 5 bases, and the junction held 7 bases outside the gene matches. Germline CDR1 is SGHTA and CDR2 is FQGTGA. This CDR3 is 14 amino acids long. The CDR3 is CASSTSGGLTEAFF. CDR3 nucleotides: TGTGCCAGCAGCACTTCAGGGGGCTTGACTGAAGCTTTCTTT.

The chain recombines TRBV4-3 with TRBJ2-1; D perhaps matches TRBD2 (5 bases). CDR1 and CDR2 from the germline V gene are LGHNA and YSLEER. The V and J ends lost 1 base and 7 bases respectively, with 14 bases between them. The CDR3 covers 15 residues. The CDR3 here is CASSQASLWENEQFF. Written as DNA, the CDR3 is TGCGCCAGCAGCCAAGCTTCCTTGTGGGAGAATGAGCAGTTCTTC.

The rearrangement links TRBV7-2 to TRBJ2-2, with D possibly being TRBD2 (5 bases). The CDR3 spans 13 residues. Germline CDR1 and CDR2: SGHTA and FQGNSA. The CDR3 sequence: CAATGENTGELFF. The CDR3 DNA reads TGTGCGGCGACCGGGGAGAACACCGGGGAGCTGTTTTTT.

A single count supports this clone. At one boundary the junction diverges from the germline segment, which might be a read error. This chain links TRBV6-9 with TRBJ1-3; no clear D gene. Germline V gene lookup returns CDR1 MNHGY and CDR2 SVAAGI. The CDR3 sequence is 10 residues long. The DNA for the CDR3 is TGCCTCGGAGCTGGAAACACCATATATTTT. This encodes CLGAGNTIYF.

The chain carries TRBV9 and TRBJ2-7; D may be TRBD2 (6 bases). The CDR3 extends over 15 amino acids. Germline V gene sequence: CDR1 SGDLS, CDR2 YYNGEE. The V gene lost 2 bases and the J gene lost 4 bases, with 16 bases spanning the gap. The CDR3 reads CASSVDMGEAYEQYF. The CDR3 coding sequence is TGTGCCAGCAGCGTGGATATGGGGGAGGCTTACGAGCAGTACTTC.

This chain links TRBV4-1 with TRBJ1-1; 8 nucleotides align to TRBD1. This CDR3 is built from 17 residues. The germline CDR1 and CDR2 sequences are MGHRA and YSYEKL. The trim removed 4 bases at V and 0 bases at J, leaving 10 bases unmatched. The CDR3 region is CASSRGTGGILNTEAFF. CDR3 coding DNA: TGCGCCAGCAGCCGAGGAACAGGGGGGATACTGAACACTGAAGCTTTCTTT.

The rearrangement uses TRBV7-9 and TRBJ1-5, with D possibly being TRBD1 (6 bases). The CDR3 sequence is 18 residues long. The V gene's germline CDR1 is SEHNR and CDR2 FQNEAQ (reference sequence). V was trimmed by 2 bases and J by 0 bases, leaving 17 bases between them. The DNA for the CDR3 is TGTGCCAGCAGCTTACCCCCCGGGCCAGGGGATAGCAATCAGCCCCAGCATTTT. Translated: CASSLPPGPGDSNQPQHF.

The chain employs TRBV6-1 and TRBJ2-1; D is unclear. From germline, CDR1 is MNHNS and CDR2 SASEGT. The V and J ends lost 2 bases and 10 bases respectively, with 9 bases between them. The CDR3 is made up of 12 amino acids. CDR3 amino acids: CASSERAREQFF. In nucleotides, the CDR3 is TGTGCCAGCAGTGAACGCGCGCGAGAGCAGTTCTTC.